The rows below give T cell receptor beta chains drawn from one sample of a study of blood T cell repertoires in COVID-19. TCRdb's copy holds only in-frame clones and misses some; the assay was immunoSEQ multiplex PCR. The repertoire holds over 80,000 clones, approximately 88% seen once, with around 7.9% in the top ten. Sequenced sample: peripheral blood. The receptor set was obtained from a man between 65 and 80 years old with acute or convalescent COVID-19. Both conserved end residues are trimmed from each CDR3. Each record gives: V gene, CDR3 protein.

v_call: TRBV6-6
cdr3_aa: ASSPGGQKTYEQY

v_call: TRBV29-1
cdr3_aa: SVGDRSYEQY

v_call: TRBV28
cdr3_aa: ASSTPGGYKLF

v_call: TRBV11-2
cdr3_aa: ASSLGGAGGPNTGELF

v_call: TRBV6-5
cdr3_aa: ASSPLASRTDTQY

v_call: TRBV6-5
cdr3_aa: AGSGTRNTEAF

v_call: TRBV30
cdr3_aa: AWSPGNNSPLH

v_call: TRBV19
cdr3_aa: ASRRDRYTGELF

v_call: TRBV6-5
cdr3_aa: ASSPSPGVNSPLH

v_call: TRBV3-1/TRBV3-2
cdr3_aa: ASSQDQGGSASPLH

v_call: TRBV6-5
cdr3_aa: ASSKRDRGTDTQY

v_call: TRBV12-3/TRBV12-4
cdr3_aa: ASSTGGRTEAF

v_call: TRBV3-1/TRBV3-2
cdr3_aa: ASSPTTGQGVEKLF

v_call: TRBV6-5
cdr3_aa: AILWGLPYNEQF

v_call: TRBV6-6
cdr3_aa: ASSYLYGYT

v_call: TRBV5-1
cdr3_aa: ASSTLAGSSYEQY

v_call: TRBV7-2
cdr3_aa: ASGARHTDGYT

v_call: TRBV11-2
cdr3_aa: ASSLRRGTNNEQF

v_call: TRBV6-5
cdr3_aa: ASRLTDKGGELF

v_call: TRBV9
cdr3_aa: ASSVSSLAESYEQY

v_call: TRBV6-2/TRBV6-3
cdr3_aa: ASSSGYRGNEQY

v_call: TRBV9
cdr3_aa: ASSVDPGGGYEQY

v_call: TRBV23-1
cdr3_aa: ASSQSLELNTEAF

v_call: TRBV7-2
cdr3_aa: ASSHDWGWDTEAF

v_call: TRBV19
cdr3_aa: ASRPGINSPLH

v_call: TRBV11-2
cdr3_aa: ASSLGRGITGELF

v_call: TRBV12-3/TRBV12-4
cdr3_aa: ASRASGAYEQY

v_call: TRBV9
cdr3_aa: ASSVSSLLRDTQY

v_call: TRBV10-3
cdr3_aa: AISDNPGTGDTEAF

v_call: TRBV27
cdr3_aa: ASSRGTGDNQPQH

v_call: TRBV28
cdr3_aa: ASDDRGNTEAF

v_call: TRBV18
cdr3_aa: ASSPSGGGPDTQY

v_call: TRBV27
cdr3_aa: ASSPGSPTSNQPQH

v_call: TRBV7-9
cdr3_aa: ASSLLPEKLF

v_call: TRBV7-9
cdr3_aa: ASSPRDRDAGELF

v_call: TRBV27
cdr3_aa: ASSLWAGETDTQY

v_call: TRBV29-1
cdr3_aa: SVESSGDHYNEQF

v_call: TRBV4-1
cdr3_aa: ASSGDRGLSGANVLT

v_call: TRBV6-5
cdr3_aa: ATQTGVDYGYT

v_call: TRBV28
cdr3_aa: ASSSSAGRIYNSPLH

v_call: TRBV3-1/TRBV3-2
cdr3_aa: ASSQVPTLINEQF

v_call: TRBV6-2/TRBV6-3
cdr3_aa: ASSRRTGPVFTEAF

v_call: TRBV6-5
cdr3_aa: ASQEGLGNEQF

v_call: TRBV6-4
cdr3_aa: ASPNRVGTNEQY

v_call: TRBV6-6
cdr3_aa: ASDLGSNTEAF

v_call: TRBV19
cdr3_aa: ASSRSPGQGSYEQY

v_call: TRBV5-4
cdr3_aa: ASSTPGLAYSSYNEQF

v_call: TRBV20-1
cdr3_aa: SASFYGTGGNIRTDTQY

v_call: TRBV27
cdr3_aa: AISLRLRTQAGILH

v_call: TRBV6-5
cdr3_aa: ASSYSGNSYEQY

v_call: TRBV18
cdr3_aa: ASSPQGAEPYGYT

v_call: TRBV6-5
cdr3_aa: ASSYEGTNEQY

v_call: TRBV7-3
cdr3_aa: ASSQTAGGITEAF

v_call: TRBV11-2
cdr3_aa: ASSLAWPNTEQF